This TCR beta chain is from a study of OX40 agonist ivuxolimab in advanced cancers. In germline, CDR1 is SGHRS, CDR2 YFSETQ. V was clipped by 2 bases and J by 5 bases, with 7 bases between them. The CDR3 contains 13 residues. By its share, this clone is medium-sized (0.01 to 0.1%). Profiled with immunoSEQ multiplex PCR; TCRdb holds only in-frame clones, not every one. The table lists around 60,000 clones, around 90% of them singletons. The material was CD4+ or CD8+ T cells sorted from blood, obtained in a trial of the OX40 agonist ivuxolimab. The V call is TRBV5-1, the J call TRBJ2-2; tentatively, D is TRBD2 (6 bases). This receptor was taken from an adult with an advanced solid tumor such as melanoma, head and neck, liver or kidney cancer. The CDR3 coding sequence is TGCGCCAGCAGCTTTGCGGGGACCGGGGAGCTGTTTTTT. Translating gives CASSFAGTGELFF.